These 29 T cell receptor beta chains share one sample of origin, sequenced in a study of technical replicates of blood from several donors. The protocol was immunoSEQ multiplex PCR, while the TCRdb copy is restricted to in-frame clones and leaves out a portion. Seen here are 59,000 or so clones, 85% to 95% observed once, and the top ten hold roughly 4%. Material for sequencing was PBMCs. The source of these receptors is a human donor in good health. Some clones in this sample may be carry-over from other donors' samples.

This chain joins TRBV5-6 and TRBJ1-2; possible D gene TRBD1, 5 bases. The ends were cut back, 2 bases at V and 0 bases at J, with 14 bases in the middle. Germline CDR1 reads SGHDT; CDR2 reads YYEEEE. The CDR3 consists of 16 residues. The chain's CDR3 is CASSLNSGNTNYGYTF. CDR3 DNA: TGTGCCAGCAGCTTAAATTCAGGGAACACTAACTATGGCTACACCTTC. Full variable domain (rest looked up from reference TRBV5-6 and TRBJ1-2): DAGVTQSPTHLIKTRGQQVTLRCSPKSGHDTVSWYQQALGQGPQFIFQYYEEEERQRGNFPDRFSGHQFPNYSSELNVNALLLGDSALYLCASSLNSGNTNYGYTFGSGTRLTVV.

The CDR3, as DNA: TGTGCCAGCAGCTTCCTGGACAGCGATTCACCCCTCCACTTT. As protein: CASSFLDSDSPLHF. V and J are TRBV7-9 and TRBJ1-6; D is possibly TRBD1 (6 bases). This CDR3 region has 14 residues. Per the germline V gene, CDR1 is SEHNR and CDR2 is FQNEAQ (reference sequence). Deletions cut 3 bases from V and 8 bases from J, with 11 bases between.

The chain joins TRBV15 to TRBJ2-3; 10 positions agree with TRBD2. The CDR3 consists of 15 residues. Looked up from germline, CDR1 is LNHNV and CDR2 is YYDKDF (reference sequence). Germline trimming cut 1 base from V and 4 bases from J; bases unmatched to any gene: 2. CDR3: CATSRGSGRSDTQYF. For the CDR3, the DNA is TGTGCCACCAGCAGAGGTAGCGGGAGGTCAGATACGCAGTATTTT.

The rearrangement uses TRBV4-3 and TRBJ2-7, with a possible D match to TRBD1 (6 bases). This CDR3 region has 13 residues. Germline V lookup: CDR1 LGHNA, CDR2 YSLEER. V was cut by 8 bases and J by 5 bases, with 16 bases left in between. CDR3 DNA: TGCGCCAGCTACGGACAGTTAATACACGAGCAGTACTTC. It specifies CASYGQLIHEQYF.

Details on this clone: At the DNA level, this CDR3 is encoded by other sequences in the same sample as well. The chain carries TRBV9 and TRBJ2-3; 10 nucleotides match TRBD2. Germline values: CDR1 SGDLS, CDR2 YYNGEE. The CDR3 sequence is 15 residues long. V dropped 0 bases and J dropped 4; count of bases not matched to a gene: 2. The CDR3, as DNA: TGTGCCAGCAGCGTAGCGGGGACTAGCGCAGATACGCAGTATTTT. Protein: CASSVAGTSADTQYF.

The rearrangement joins TRBV6-1 to TRBJ2-7, with TRBD2 identical over 14 bases. The CDR3 is made up of 15 amino acids. Germline CDR1 reads MNHNS; CDR2 reads SASEGT. Trimming took 7 bases from V and 4 from J; bases not matched to a gene: 6. The CDR3 loop reads CASTDGTSGGYEQYF. As DNA, the CDR3 is TGTGCCAGCACCGACGGGACTAGCGGGGGATACGAGCAGTACTTC.

The J gene is TRBJ2-5, the V gene TRBV18, with 12 positions matching TRBD2. V gave up 4 bases and J gave up 3 bases; unmatched junction bases: 9. The CDR3 extends over 17 amino acids. Germline V lookup: CDR1 KGHSH, CDR2 LQKENI. The DNA of the CDR3 is TGTGCCAGCTCACTCCCCTTTGGACTAGCGGGAAAAGAGACCCAGTACTTC. Its translation: CASSLPFGLAGKETQYF.

The rearrangement uses TRBV5-5 and TRBJ1-1; a weak D match, TRBD1 (5 bases). This CDR3 has 16 amino acids. Trimming removed 4 bases at V and 1 base at J, with 17 bases between. The V gene's germline CDR1 is SGHKS and CDR2 YYEKEE (reference sequence). CDR3 in amino acids: CASSAGAGDWNTEAFF. CDR3 DNA: TGTGCCAGCAGCGCGGGAGCGGGGGACTGGAACACTGAAGCTTTCTTT.

The chain links TRBV4-2 to TRBJ2-1; 15 positions match TRBD2. J gave up 8 bases and V 1 base, and 3 bases lay outside the gene matches. The CDR3 sequence is 16 residues long. Germline assignment: CDR1 LGHNA and CDR2 YNFKEQ. CDR3 nucleotides: TGTGCCAGCAGCCAAGGGACTAGCGGGAGGGCTGATGAGCAGTTCTTC. It specifies CASSQGTSGRADEQFF.

Notes on this clone: One end of the junction does not line up with germline, which may come from a read error. The CDR3 region is CASSVDRTMNTEAFF. CDR3 nucleotides: TGTGCCAGTAGTGTAGACAGGACAATGAACACTGAAGCTTTCTTT. The rearrangement uses TRBV19 and TRBJ1-1, with D perhaps matching TRBD1 (6 bases). Germline V lookup: CDR1 LNHDA, CDR2 SQIVND (reference sequence). This CDR3 is built from 15 residues.

The gene calls are TRBV7-9 and TRBJ1-2; no firm D call. The CDR3 is made up of 13 amino acids. Deletions cut 7 bases from V and 0 bases from J, with 9 bases between. Germline CDR1 and CDR2: SEHNR and FQNEAQ (reference sequence). In DNA form, the CDR3 reads TGTGCCAGCACCCCTCCCGCTAACTATGGCTACACCTTC. It codes for CASTPPANYGYTF.

J is TRBJ2-3 and V is TRBV7-3; 10 bases line up with TRBD1. There are 16 residues in the CDR3. The germline V gene encodes CDR1 SGHTA and CDR2 FQGTGA. The ends lost 0 bases at V and 5 bases at J; junction bases unmatched: 5. The CDR3 reads CASSLTGTGVGDTQYF. Written as DNA, the CDR3 is TGTGCCAGCAGCTTAACGGGGACAGGGGTGGGAGATACGCAGTATTTT. Combining the CDR3 with reference TRBV7-3 and TRBJ2-3 gives the whole variable domain GAGVSQTPSNKVTEKGKYVELRCDPISGHTALYWYRQSLGQGPEFLIYFQGTGAADDSGLPNDRFFAVRPEGSVSTLKIQRTERGDSAVYLCASSLTGTGVGDTQYFGPGTRLTVL.

The genes are TRBV6-6 and TRBJ2-3; weak D call: TRBD1 (5 bases). Trimming shortened V by 6 bases and J by 2 bases, and 12 bases separated the two germline ends. The CDR3 totals 14 residues. Germline CDR1 reads MNHNY; CDR2 reads SVGAGI (reference sequence). The CDR3 spells CASRLTAPTDTQYF. The CDR3 DNA is TGTGCCAGCAGATTGACAGCGCCCACAGATACGCAGTATTTT.

This chain uses TRBV7-7 with TRBJ2-5, with TRBD1 matching 10 bases. Germline assignment: CDR1 SSHAT and CDR2 FNYEAQ (reference sequence). The CDR3 contains 14 residues. The V segment lost 2 bases and the J segment 5 bases; nucleotides outside the gene matches: 2. The CDR3 bases are TGTGCCAGCAGCTTAAGGACAGGGGGGGAGACCCAGTACTTC. This sequence encodes CASSLRTGGETQYF.

V and J are TRBV10-3 and TRBJ2-1; D may be TRBD2 (6 bases). The length of the CDR3 is 16 residues. Germline CDR1 is ENHRY and CDR2 is SYGVKD. The V end was cut by 4 bases, the J end by 5 bases, with 18 bases between. CDR3 in DNA: TGTGCCATCAGTGGGAGCACGGCGGGGAAGGACAATGAGCAGTTCTTC. It specifies CAISGSTAGKDNEQFF.

J is TRBJ1-2 and V is TRBV4-1, with D possibly TRBD1 on 5 matching bases. Per the germline V gene, CDR1 is MGHRA and CDR2 is YSYEKL. Trimming removed 5 bases from V and 4 bases from J, with 14 bases in between. The CDR3 sequence is 14 residues long. CDR3 nucleotides: TGCGCCAGCAGCTCCCGCGGCGGGACCTATGGCTACACCTTC. Translated: CASSSRGGTYGYTF.

The chain employs TRBV7-9 and TRBJ1-2; D is uncertain. Trimming stripped 4 bases from V and 1 base from J, with 16 bases between. Germline V gene data show CDR1 as SEHNR and CDR2 as FQNEAQ (reference sequence). The CDR3 loop spans 16 amino acids. The CDR3 reads CASSWNSGQSNYGYTF. DNA for the CDR3: TGTGCCAGCAGCTGGAACAGTGGGCAGAGTAACTATGGCTACACCTTC. Filled out from reference TRBV7-9 and TRBJ1-2, the complete variable domain reads DTGVSQNPRHKITKRGQNVTFRCDPISEHNRLYWYRQTLGQGPEFLTYFQNEAQLEKSRLLSDRFSAERPKGSFSTLEIQRTEQGDSAMYLCASSWNSGQSNYGYTFGSGTRLTVV.

This chain links TRBV5-6 with TRBJ2-5; tentative D call: TRBD1 (5 bases). The CDR3 is 16 amino acids. Germline V gives CDR1 SGHDT, CDR2 YYEEEE. The V end was cut by 1 base, the J end by 5 bases, with 18 bases between. This CDR3 is CASSLLGAGKRETQYF. In DNA, the CDR3 is TGTGCCAGCAGCTTGTTAGGGGCAGGGAAAAGGGAGACCCAGTACTTC.

The V call is TRBV6-1, the J call TRBJ2-5; 12 nucleotides align to TRBD2. After removal of 7 bases from V and 4 bases from J, the junction contained 4 bases not matched to a gene. There are 14 residues in the CDR3. Germline lookup yields CDR1 MNHNS and CDR2 SASEGT. CDR3 in amino acids: CASTSGGASETQYF. Here the CDR3 DNA reads TGTGCCAGCACTAGCGGGGGGGCGTCAGAGACCCAGTACTTC.

The chain combines TRBV19 with TRBJ1-6; D unclear. The V gene's germline CDR1 is LNHDA and CDR2 SQIVND (reference sequence). The germline V and J ends were trimmed by 3 bases and 6 bases, with 9 bases remaining between them. The CDR3 is made up of 14 amino acids. The CDR3 loop reads CASSIYPGNSPLHF. The CDR3 DNA sequence: TGTGCCAGTAGTATTTACCCGGGTAATTCACCCCTCCACTTT.

The chain couples TRBV7-6 to TRBJ2-1; 7 bases match TRBD1. The CDR3 extends over 16 amino acids. V lost 5 bases to trimming and J lost 8 bases; unmatched junction nucleotides: 15. Per germline, CDR1 SGHVS and CDR2 FNYEAQ. The CDR3 nucleotides read TGTGCCAGCAGCCCCCGAGGGGGCGGGCGTTTTGATGAGCAGTTCTTC. This sequence encodes CASSPRGGGRFDEQFF.

The rearrangement uses TRBV10-3 and TRBJ2-5; 8 nucleotides align to TRBD2. Trimming took 11 bases from V and 5 from J; bases not matched to a gene: 10. The germline CDR1 and CDR2 sequences are ENHRY and SYGVKD. The CDR3 is 13 amino acids. CDR3 in amino acids: CAVSRGGQETQYF. The CDR3 nucleotides are TGTGCCGTATCCCGGGGGGGTCAGGAGACCCAGTACTTC.

The sample holds a few counts of this clone. The V call is TRBV4-2, the J call TRBJ1-4, with D perhaps matching TRBD1 (6 bases). This CDR3 comprises 18 residues. Germline V gene sequence: CDR1 LGHNA, CDR2 YNFKEQ. The V gene lost 0 bases and the J gene lost 7 bases, with 21 bases spanning the gap. The CDR3 bases are TGTGCCAGCAGCCAAGAGATTCGCGTGGGGGCACCGTTTGAAAAACTGTTTTTT. Protein sequence: CASSQEIRVGAPFEKLFF.

V gene TRBV6-5 combines with J gene TRBJ1-2, with TRBD1 matching 8 bases. Per the germline V gene, CDR1 is MNHEY and CDR2 is SVGAGI. J lost 2 bases, V lost 4 bases, and 3 bases had no gene match. The CDR3 runs to 14 residues. In DNA, the CDR3 is TGTGCCAGCAGTTTGGGACAGGTCAACTATGGCTACACCTTC. This codes for CASSLGQVNYGYTF.

This CDR3 is CASTLTPSGITDTQYF. CDR3 DNA: TGTGCCAGCACCCTGACCCCTAGCGGAATCACAGATACGCAGTATTTT. The chain uses TRBV7-9 and TRBJ2-3, with TRBD2 identical over 7 bases. Germline V gene sequence: CDR1 SEHNR, CDR2 FQNEAQ (reference sequence). V trimming: 7 bases; J trimming: 2 bases; junction bases outside the gene matches: 12. CDR3 length: 16 residues. The full variable domain, its missing parts supplied by reference TRBV7-9 and TRBJ2-3, is DTGVSQNPRHKITKRGQNVTFRCDPISEHNRLYWYRQTLGQGPEFLTYFQNEAQLEKSRLLSDRFSAERPKGSFSTLEIQRTEQGDSAMYLCASTLTPSGITDTQYFGPGTRLTVL.

The J gene is TRBJ1-2, the V gene TRBV6-5; D is unresolved. Trimming removed 4 bases at V and 0 bases at J, with 9 bases between. The CDR3 sequence is 14 residues long. Looked up from germline, CDR1 is MNHEY and CDR2 is SVGAGI. DNA for the CDR3: TGTGCCAGCAGTTCCCCCGCAGCTAACTATGGCTACACCTTC. It codes for CASSSPAANYGYTF.

The table lists this clone with a count of one. This sequence joins TRBV4-1 and TRBJ2-7; 8 bases fit TRBD2. In germline, CDR1 is MGHRA, CDR2 YSYEKL. With 1 base clipped from V and 2 bases from J, the junction kept 7 bases outside the gene matches. This CDR3 has 16 residues. CDR3 in amino acids: CASSQVTSEFTYEQYF. CDR3 sequence (DNA): TGCGCCAGCAGCCAAGTGACTAGCGAATTCACCTACGAGCAGTACTTC.

This chain joins TRBV7-2 and TRBJ1-2, with 7 bases identical to TRBD1. Germline CDR1 SGHTA, CDR2 FQGNSA. The CDR3 is made up of 19 amino acids. After removal of 1 base from V and 1 base from J, the junction contained 15 bases not matched to a gene. CDR3 sequence reads: CASSLVGYGPGQHNYGYTF. The CDR3 bases are TGTGCCAGCAGCTTAGTGGGTTACGGTCCGGGACAGCATAACTATGGCTACACCTTC.

This chain uses TRBV7-2 with TRBJ2-5; 10 bases match TRBD2. The CDR3 has 16 amino acids. Trimming took 4 bases from V and 4 from J; bases not matched to a gene: 9. Germline assignment: CDR1 SGHTA and CDR2 FQGNSA. CDR3 sequence reads: CASSSQRLAGAETQYF. The CDR3 DNA reads as TGTGCCAGCAGCTCTCAAAGGCTAGCGGGAGCAGAGACCCAGTACTTC.